These T cell receptor beta chains were read from a single sample in a study of blood T cell repertoires in COVID-19. TCRdb keeps only in-frame clones here, not all; method: immunoSEQ multiplex PCR. The sample has around 130,000 clones; under 85% are singletons. Sequenced material: peripheral blood. These receptors were obtained from a man aged 40-49 years with active or convalescent COVID-19. The CDR3 runs from the conserved cysteine through the conserved F or W. D genes are given only for firm matches. Size is omitted from some rows. Given values are once, few, many or a class for expanded clones.

V gene: TRBV3-1/TRBV3-2
clone size: -
J gene: TRBJ1-1
D gene: TRBD1
CDR3 protein: CASSPYRGQGTEAFF
CDR3 DNA: TGTGCCAGCAGCCCCTACAGGGGCCAGGGTACTGAAGCTTTCTTT

V gene: TRBV6-2/TRBV6-3
clone size: -
J gene: TRBJ1-1
D gene: -
CDR3 protein: CASSYSSGREALAFF
CDR3 DNA: TGTGCCAGCAGTTACTCATCAGGTCGGGAAGCCTTGGCTTTCTTT

V gene: TRBV6-5
clone size: -
J gene: TRBJ2-1
D gene: TRBD2
CDR3 protein: CALDAGGRYNEQFF
CDR3 DNA: TGTGCTCTTGACGCGGGGGGCCGCTACAATGAGCAGTTCTTC

V gene: TRBV30
clone size: -
J gene: TRBJ1-1
D gene: -
CDR3 protein: CAWSAFSGTEAFF
CDR3 DNA: TGTGCCTGGAGCGCCTTCTCGGGCACTGAAGCTTTCTTT

V gene: TRBV20-1
clone size: -
J gene: TRBJ2-3
D gene: -
CDR3 protein: CSATVDTQYF
CDR3 DNA: TGCAGTGCTACGGTAGATACGCAGTATTTT

V gene: TRBV5-1
clone size: -
J gene: TRBJ2-3
D gene: TRBD2
CDR3 protein: CASSLDGGAVDTQYF
CDR3 DNA: TGCGCCAGCAGCTTGGACGGGGGGGCGGTGGATACGCAGTATTTT

V gene: TRBV29-1
clone size: -
J gene: TRBJ2-2
D gene: -
CDR3 protein: CSVNADRHTGELFF
CDR3 DNA: TGCAGCGTGAATGCCGACAGACACACCGGGGAGCTGTTTTTT

V gene: TRBV3-1/TRBV3-2
clone size: -
J gene: TRBJ1-2
D gene: -
CDR3 protein: CASSKLYGYTF
CDR3 DNA: TGTGCCAGCAGCAAGCTCTATGGCTACACCTTC

V gene: TRBV12-5
clone size: -
J gene: TRBJ2-1
D gene: TRBD2
CDR3 protein: CASGGTGGSEQFF
CDR3 DNA: TGTGCTAGTGGTGGGACGGGGGGAAGTGAGCAGTTCTTC

V gene: TRBV5-8
clone size: few
J gene: TRBJ1-1
D gene: TRBD1
CDR3 protein: CASRIQGGVEAFF
CDR3 DNA: TGTGCCAGCAGAATTCAAGGGGGCGTTGAAGCTTTCTTT

V gene: TRBV7-2
clone size: once
J gene: TRBJ2-2
D gene: -
CDR3 protein: CASSFGEKELFF
CDR3 DNA: TGTGCCAGCAGCTTCGGGGAAAAAGAGCTGTTTTTT

V gene: TRBV5-1
clone size: -
J gene: TRBJ1-5
D gene: TRBD1
CDR3 protein: CASSPGQGGHQPQHF
CDR3 DNA: TGCGCCAGCAGCCCTGGACAGGGGGGACATCAGCCCCAGCATTTT

V gene: TRBV7-2
clone size: once
J gene: TRBJ2-2
D gene: -
CDR3 protein: CASSLGGPDTGELFF
CDR3 DNA: TGTGCCAGCAGCTTAGGGGGGCCGGACACCGGGGAGCTGTTTTTT

V gene: TRBV7-8
clone size: -
J gene: TRBJ2-1
D gene: TRBD2
CDR3 protein: CASSLGTSGGRGEQFF
CDR3 DNA: TGTGCCAGCAGCTTAGGGACTAGCGGGGGGAGAGGGGAGCAGTTCTTC

V gene: TRBV7-9
clone size: -
J gene: TRBJ2-5
D gene: TRBD2
CDR3 protein: CASSLDVGGAETQYF
CDR3 DNA: TGTGCCAGCAGCTTAGACGTCGGGGGGGCGGAGACCCAGTACTTC

V gene: TRBV11-2
clone size: -
J gene: TRBJ2-7
D gene: TRBD2
CDR3 protein: CASSLGGGRSYEQYF
CDR3 DNA: TGTGCCAGCAGCTTAGGGGGGGGTAGGTCCTACGAGCAGTACTTC